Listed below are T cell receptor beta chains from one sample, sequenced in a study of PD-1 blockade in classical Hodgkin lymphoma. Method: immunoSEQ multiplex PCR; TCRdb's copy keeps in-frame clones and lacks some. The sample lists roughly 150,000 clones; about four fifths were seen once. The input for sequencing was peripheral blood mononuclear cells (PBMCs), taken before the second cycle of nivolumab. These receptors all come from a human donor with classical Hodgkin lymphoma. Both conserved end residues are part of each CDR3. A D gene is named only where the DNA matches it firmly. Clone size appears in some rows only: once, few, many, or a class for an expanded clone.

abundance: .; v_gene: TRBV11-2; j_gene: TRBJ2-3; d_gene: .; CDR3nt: TGTGCCAGCAGCTCCCACCCCCGGGTCTCGACTTTGAGAGATACGCAGTATTTT; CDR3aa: CASSSHPRVSTLRDTQYF
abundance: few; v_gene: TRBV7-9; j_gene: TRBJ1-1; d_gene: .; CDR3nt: TGTGCCAGCAGCTTAGCCGGGACGGGGGAAGCTTTCTTT; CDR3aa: CASSLAGTGEAFF
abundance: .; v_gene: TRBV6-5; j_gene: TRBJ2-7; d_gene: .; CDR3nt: TGTGCCAGCACACCCGCAGGGACCTACGAGCAGTACTTC; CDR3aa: CASTPAGTYEQYF
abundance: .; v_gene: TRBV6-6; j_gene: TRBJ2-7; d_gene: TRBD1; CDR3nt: TGTGCCAGCAGCCTACAGGGGGGAAACGAGCAGTACTTC; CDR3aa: CASSLQGGNEQYF
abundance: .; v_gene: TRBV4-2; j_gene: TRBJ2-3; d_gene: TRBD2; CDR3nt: TGTGCCAGCAGCAACCCGGTGGGACTAGCGGGAAACACTAGCACAGATACGCAGTATTTT; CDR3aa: CASSNPVGLAGNTSTDTQYF
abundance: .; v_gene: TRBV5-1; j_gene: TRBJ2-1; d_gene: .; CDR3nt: TGCGCCAGCAGCTCGGTCCCCTTGGGACAACTAAATGAGCAGTTCTTC; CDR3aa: CASSSVPLGQLNEQFF
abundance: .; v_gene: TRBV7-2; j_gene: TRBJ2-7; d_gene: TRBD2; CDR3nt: TGTGCCAGCAGCTTCCAGGGACTATCCTACGAGCAGTACTTC; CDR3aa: CASSFQGLSYEQYF
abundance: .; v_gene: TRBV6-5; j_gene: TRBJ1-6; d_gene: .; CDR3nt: TGTGCCAGCAGTTACTCGACTCCGCTAAGGTATTCACCCCTCCACTTT; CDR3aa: CASSYSTPLRYSPLHF
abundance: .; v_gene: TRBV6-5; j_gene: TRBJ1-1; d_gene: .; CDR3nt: TGTGCCAGCGGTGGGGGAGGGATTACTGAAGCTTTCTTT; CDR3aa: CASGGGGITEAFF
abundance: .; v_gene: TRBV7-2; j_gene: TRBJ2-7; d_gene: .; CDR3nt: TGTGCCAGCAGCTTATACACAAGAGTAGGGGCGTCCTACGAGCAGTACTTC; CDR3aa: CASSLYTRVGASYEQYF
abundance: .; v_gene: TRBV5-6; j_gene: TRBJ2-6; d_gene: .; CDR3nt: TGTGCCAGAGCGCTGGGGCTTGGGGCCAACGTCCTGACTTTC; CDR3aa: CARALGLGANVLTF
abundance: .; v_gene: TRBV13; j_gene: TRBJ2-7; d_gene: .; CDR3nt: TGTGCCAGCAGCCTCGAAGGGAGCTCCTACGAGCAGTACTTC; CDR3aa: CASSLEGSSYEQYF
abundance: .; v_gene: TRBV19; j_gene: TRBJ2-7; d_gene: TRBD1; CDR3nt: TGTGCCAGTACCGAGACAGGGTCTGCGAACGAGCAGTACTTC; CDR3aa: CASTETGSANEQYF
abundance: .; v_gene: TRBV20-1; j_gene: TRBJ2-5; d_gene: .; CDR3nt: TGCAGTGCTTTGGGTCGGGAGACCCAGTACTTC; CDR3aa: CSALGRETQYF
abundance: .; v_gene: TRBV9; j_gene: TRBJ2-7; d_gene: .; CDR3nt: TGTGCCAGCAGCGTAGGGGCGGTTCGCTACGAGCAGTACTTC; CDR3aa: CASSVGAVRYEQYF
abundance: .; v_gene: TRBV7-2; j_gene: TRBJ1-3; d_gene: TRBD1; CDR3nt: TGTGCCAGCAGCTGGGGACAGGGGGCTGGAAACACCATATATTTT; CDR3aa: CASSWGQGAGNTIYF
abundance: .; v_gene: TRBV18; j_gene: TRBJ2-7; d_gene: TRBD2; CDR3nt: TGTGCCAGCTCATTGAGACTAGCGGGGGGCCTTGGGAGCTCCTACGAGCAGTACTTC; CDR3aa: CASSLRLAGGLGSSYEQYF
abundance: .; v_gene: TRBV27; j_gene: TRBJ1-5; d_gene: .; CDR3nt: TGTGCCAGCAGTGCAGCGGGCTGGGCAGCCCAGCATTTT; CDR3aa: CASSAAGWAAQHF
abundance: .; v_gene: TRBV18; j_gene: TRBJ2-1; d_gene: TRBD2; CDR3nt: TGTGCCAGCACGACTAGCGGGGGGCGAAATGAGCAGTTCTTC; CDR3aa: CASTTSGGRNEQFF
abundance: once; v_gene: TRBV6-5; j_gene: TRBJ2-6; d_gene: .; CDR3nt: TGTGCCAGCAGTTATGGGAGCTCTGGGGCCAACGTCCTGACTTTC; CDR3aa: CASSYGSSGANVLTF
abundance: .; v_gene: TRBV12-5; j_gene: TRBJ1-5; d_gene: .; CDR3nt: TGTGCTAGTGGTTTAGGGGGATTGCAGCCCAATCAGCCCCAGCATTTT; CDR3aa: CASGLGGLQPNQPQHF
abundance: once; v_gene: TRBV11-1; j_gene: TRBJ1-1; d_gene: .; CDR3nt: TGTGCCAGCAGCCTCCGGGAGAACACTGAAGCTTTCTTT; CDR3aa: CASSLRENTEAFF
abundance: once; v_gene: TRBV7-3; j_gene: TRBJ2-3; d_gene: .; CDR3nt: TGTGCCAGCAGCTTAAGGCCTACGAGCTTGGATACGCAGTATTTT; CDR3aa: CASSLRPTSLDTQYF
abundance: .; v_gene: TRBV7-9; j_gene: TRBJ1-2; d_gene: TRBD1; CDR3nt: TGTGCCAGCAGCTCGACAGGGGGCGCGCCCTCTAACTATGGCTACACCTTC; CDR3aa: CASSSTGGAPSNYGYTF
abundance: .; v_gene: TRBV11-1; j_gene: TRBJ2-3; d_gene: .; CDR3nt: TGTGCCAGCAGCTTAAACAGGGGCACAGATACGCAGTATTTT; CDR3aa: CASSLNRGTDTQYF
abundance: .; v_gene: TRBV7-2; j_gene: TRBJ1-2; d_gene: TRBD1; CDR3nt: TGTGCCAGCAGCTTAGAGGGGGCACTTGACTATGGCTACACCTTC; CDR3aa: CASSLEGALDYGYTF
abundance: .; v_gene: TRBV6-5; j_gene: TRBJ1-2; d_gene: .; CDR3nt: TGTGCCAGCAGTTACCTAGGGCGTGGCGGCTATGGCTACACCTTC; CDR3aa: CASSYLGRGGYGYTF
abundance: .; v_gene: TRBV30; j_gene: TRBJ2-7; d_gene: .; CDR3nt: TGTGCCGGAGGGTATAAGGGGCGCACGGACGAGCAGTACTTC; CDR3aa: CAGGYKGRTDEQYF
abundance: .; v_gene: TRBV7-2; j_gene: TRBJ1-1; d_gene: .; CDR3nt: TGTGCCAGCAGCTTTCCACCTTACACTGAAGCTTTCTTT; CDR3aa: CASSFPPYTEAFF
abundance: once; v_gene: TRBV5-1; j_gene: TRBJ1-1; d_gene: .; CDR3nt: TGCGCCAGCCACAGCCCCGGCACTGAAGCTTTCTTT; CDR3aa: CASHSPGTEAFF
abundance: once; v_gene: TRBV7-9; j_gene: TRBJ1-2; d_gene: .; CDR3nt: TGTGCCAGCAGCCCCCGCGGGGACAACTATGGCTACACCTTC; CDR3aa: CASSPRGDNYGYTF
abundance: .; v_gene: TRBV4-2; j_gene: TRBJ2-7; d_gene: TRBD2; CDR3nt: TGTGCCAGCAGCCAAGAGGGGACTAGTAACTCCTACGAGCAGTACTTC; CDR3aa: CASSQEGTSNSYEQYF
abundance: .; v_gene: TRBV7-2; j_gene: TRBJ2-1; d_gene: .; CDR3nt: TGTGCCAGCAGCTTAGTATATGAGCAGTTCTTC; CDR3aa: CASSLVYEQFF
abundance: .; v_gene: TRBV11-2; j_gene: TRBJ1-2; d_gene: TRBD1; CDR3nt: TGTGCCAGCAGCTACATCCCTCAAGACAGGGGGCACAATGGCTACACCTTC; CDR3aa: CASSYIPQDRGHNGYTF
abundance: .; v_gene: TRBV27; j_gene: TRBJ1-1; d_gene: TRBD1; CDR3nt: TGTGCCAGCAGTTTGGTCAGGACAGGGGGCAGAATCACTGAAGCTTTCTTT; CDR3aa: CASSLVRTGGRITEAFF
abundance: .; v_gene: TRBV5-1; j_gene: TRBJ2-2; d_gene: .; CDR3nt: TGCGCCAGCAGCTTGGTCCTACCGGGGGCCCGGGAGCTGTTTTTT; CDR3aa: CASSLVLPGARELFF
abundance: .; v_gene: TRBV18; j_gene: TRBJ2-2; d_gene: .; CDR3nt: TGTGCCAGCTCGTCGAGGAGTCCGAACACCGGGGAGCTGTTTTTT; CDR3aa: CASSSRSPNTGELFF
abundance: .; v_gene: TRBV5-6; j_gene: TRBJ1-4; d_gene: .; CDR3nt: TGTGCCAGCAGCTTACGGCCAGGGGAGGAAAAACTGTTTTTT; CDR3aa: CASSLRPGEEKLFF
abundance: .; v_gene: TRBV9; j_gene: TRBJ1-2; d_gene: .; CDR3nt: TGTGCCAGCAGCGTAGGTGGGGGGTATGGCTACACCTTC; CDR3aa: CASSVGGGYGYTF
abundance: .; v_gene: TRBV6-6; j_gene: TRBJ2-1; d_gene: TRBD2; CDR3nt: TGTGCCAGCAGTTCCGGACTAGCGGAGACCAATGAGCAGTTCTTC; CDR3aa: CASSSGLAETNEQFF
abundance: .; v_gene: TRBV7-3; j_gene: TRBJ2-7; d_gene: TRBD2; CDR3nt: TGTGCCAGCAGCTTAATTTCGGGGGGCGAGCAGTACTTC; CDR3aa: CASSLISGGEQYF
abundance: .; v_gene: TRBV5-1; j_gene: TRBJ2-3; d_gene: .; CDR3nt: TGCGCCAGCAGCTTAGCAGATACGCAGTATTTT; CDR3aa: CASSLADTQYF
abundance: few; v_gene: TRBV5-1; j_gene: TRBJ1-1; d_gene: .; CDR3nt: TGCGCCAGCAGCCTGAACGGAGAGACCGGTTGGGCTTTCTTT; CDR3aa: CASSLNGETGWAFF
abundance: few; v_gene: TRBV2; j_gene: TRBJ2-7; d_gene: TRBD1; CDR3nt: TGTGCCAGCAGGCGGACAGGGGGCGCCTACGAGCAGTACTTC; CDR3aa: CASRRTGGAYEQYF
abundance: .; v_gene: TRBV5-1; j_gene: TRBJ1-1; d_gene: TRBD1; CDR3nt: TGCGCCAGCAGCCCGCGACAGGGGGCAGGGACTGAAGCTTTCTTT; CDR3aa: CASSPRQGAGTEAFF
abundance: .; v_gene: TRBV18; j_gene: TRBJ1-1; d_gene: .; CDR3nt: TGTGCCAGCTCACCACTCGCAGGTGCCCGGTCGAACACTGAAGCTTTCTTT; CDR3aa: CASSPLAGARSNTEAFF
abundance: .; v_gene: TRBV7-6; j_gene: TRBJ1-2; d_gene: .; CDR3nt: TGTGCCAGCAGCTTAGTAGAAGGGGGCTATGGCTACACCTTC; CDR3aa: CASSLVEGGYGYTF
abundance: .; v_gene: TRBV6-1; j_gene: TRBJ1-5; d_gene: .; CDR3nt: TGTGCCAGCACAGGGGTTAGCAATCAGCCCCAGCATTTT; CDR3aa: CASTGVSNQPQHF
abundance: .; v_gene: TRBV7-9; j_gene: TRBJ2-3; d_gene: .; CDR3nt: TGTGCCAGCAGCTATACAGATACGCAGTATTTT; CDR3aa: CASSYTDTQYF
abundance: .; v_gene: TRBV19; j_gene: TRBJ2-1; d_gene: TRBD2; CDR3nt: TGTGCCAGTACCACCCTCGCGGGGGGATTCAATGAGCAGTTCTTC; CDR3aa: CASTTLAGGFNEQFF
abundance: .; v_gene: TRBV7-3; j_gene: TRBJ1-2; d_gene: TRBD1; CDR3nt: TGTGCCAGCAGCTTGGACAGGGTCCCCCCTCCCTATGGCTACACCTTC; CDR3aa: CASSLDRVPPPYGYTF
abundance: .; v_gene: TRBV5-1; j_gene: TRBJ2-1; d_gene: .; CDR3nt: TGCGCCAGCAGTCCGGACTCAGGGCCCTACAATGAGCAGTTCTTC; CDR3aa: CASSPDSGPYNEQFF
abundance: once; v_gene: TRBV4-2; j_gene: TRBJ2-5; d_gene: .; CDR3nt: TGTGCCAGCAGCCAAGAGTTGGGCTACCAAGAGACCCAGTACTTC; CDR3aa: CASSQELGYQETQYF
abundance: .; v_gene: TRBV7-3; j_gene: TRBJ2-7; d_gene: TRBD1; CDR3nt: TGTGCCACCAATGCTCCGGGACAGGGGGGTAGGTACTTC; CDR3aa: CATNAPGQGGRYF
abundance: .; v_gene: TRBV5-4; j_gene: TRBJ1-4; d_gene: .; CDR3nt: TGTGCCAGCAGCTTGCAAGCTAATGAAAAACTGTTTTTT; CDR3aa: CASSLQANEKLFF